Below, 13 T cell receptor beta chains from the same sample are listed, as sequenced in a study of CXCR3-negative and CXCR3-positive naive CD8 T cells. Regarding the study as a whole: CXCR3-positive naive cells had more hydrophobic TRB CDR3s than CXCR3-negative naive cells.

Their antigens remain unidentified. cDNA libraries for TRB were generated by 5' RACE incorporating UMI labels. TCRdb derives one entry per CDR3 protein from the 5' RACE reads, leaving out DNA. This sample contains around 61,000 distinct CDR3 sequences. Sequencing input: naive CXCR3+ CD8+ T cells from blood. The subset was: CD45RO-CCR7+CD27+CD95- naive CD8+ T cells expressing CXCR3 (TNR3+). The receptors originated from a human donor in good health. Some clones in this sample may be carry-over from other donors' samples.

The chain joins TRBV29-1 to TRBJ2-7. This CDR3 has 11 amino acids. Germline V gene data show CDR1 as SQVTM and CDR2 as ANQGSEA. The chain's CDR3 is CSVEVTYEQYF.

The chain joins TRBV29-1 to TRBJ2-1; the D call from TCRdb, TRBD1, cannot be confirmed without DNA. This CDR3 comprises 16 residues. Germline loops: CDR1 SQVTM, CDR2 ANQGSEA. The CDR3 sequence: CSVVWGHRASYNEQFF.

The rearrangement joins TRBV7-6 to TRBJ1-1; TCRdb gives TRBD1 as the D gene, but with no DNA this cannot be confirmed. The germline V gene encodes CDR1 SGHVS and CDR2 FNYEAQ. The CDR3 runs 12 residues. This CDR3 is CASSPGGTEAFF.

The rearrangement links TRBV11-3 to TRBJ1-1. Germline V gene sequence: CDR1 SGHNT, CDR2 YENEEA. This CDR3 is built from 13 residues. The chain's CDR3 is CASSSAGNTEAFF.

CDR3 region: CASSPSRWSSYNSPLHF. This chain connects TRBV25-1 to TRBJ1-6. The germline V gene has CDR1 MGHDK and CDR2 SYGVNS. This CDR3 has 17 amino acids.

The chain employs TRBV29-1 and TRBJ1-2. Germline V CDR1 and CDR2: SQVTM, ANQGSEA. The CDR3 is 12 residues long. CDR3 loop: CSVEDRNLGYTF.

This chain's CDR3 is CSARGQDPGSTYNEQFF. This chain uses TRBV20-1 with TRBJ2-1; TCRdb's D call of TRBD1 is untestable without DNA. There are 17 residues in the CDR3. Germline V gene lookup returns CDR1 DFQATT and CDR2 SNEGSKA (reference sequence).

The chain couples TRBV28 to TRBJ2-2; without DNA, the TCRdb call of TRBD2 cannot be checked. Germline CDR1 and CDR2: MDHEN and SYDVKM. The CDR3 runs to 16 residues. CDR3 amino acids: CASSSQSGGNTGELFF.

This chain uses TRBV30 with TRBJ1-1. The length of the CDR3 is 16 residues. The germline V gene encodes CDR1 GTSNPN and CDR2 SVGIG (reference sequence). CDR3 sequence reads: CAWSDLTGSGSTEAFF.

This chain uses TRBV20-1 with TRBJ1-1. The germline V gene encodes CDR1 DFQATT and CDR2 SNEGSKA (reference sequence). The CDR3 consists of 13 residues. The CDR3 protein is CSARDSGITEAFF.

The chain carries TRBV4-1 and TRBJ2-7; TCRdb designates TRBD1, a call that cannot be tested without DNA. The CDR3 covers 16 residues. Germline CDR1 MGHRA, CDR2 YSYEKL. The CDR3 is CASSQDRGEFSYEQYF.

The rearrangement uses TRBV20-1 and TRBJ2-2. The germline V gene has CDR1 DFQATT and CDR2 SNEGSKA (reference sequence). The CDR3 spans 14 residues. This CDR3 is CSARDGPNTGELFF.

The chain links TRBV12-3 or TRBV12-4 to TRBJ2-4; TCRdb selects TRBD1, and the lack of DNA leaves this call unchecked. The CDR3 spans 14 residues. The CDR3 is CASSPWDDSVIQYF.